This TCR beta chain came from a study of shared clonotypes between healthy human individuals. To note about this clone: What it recognizes is unknown. The sample holds other DNA sequences that translate to the same CDR3.

Study-wide results and limits: With few donors, the genetic and exposure-history diversity represented was limited.

It was about 210 ng DNA, around 32,000 T cell genomes, that sorted-subset replicate PCRs used. Generated by immunoSEQ multiplex PCR, the TCRdb table keeps only in-frame clones and is missing some. The table records around 1.6 million clones, around 98% of them present only once. This CDR3 region has 12 residues. The V and J ends lost 5 bases and 3 bases respectively, with 6 bases between them. Germline loops: CDR1 SGHTA, CDR2 FQGNSA. The source of this sequence is a man aged 25 to 40 in good health. The material sequenced was naive CD4+ T cells sorted from blood. Stated subset: CD45RA+ positively selected. This chain joins TRBV7-2 and TRBJ2-3; D gene unclear. The CDR3, as DNA: TGTGCCAGCAGCGCTAGAACAGATACGCAGTATTTT. It encodes CASSARTDTQYF.